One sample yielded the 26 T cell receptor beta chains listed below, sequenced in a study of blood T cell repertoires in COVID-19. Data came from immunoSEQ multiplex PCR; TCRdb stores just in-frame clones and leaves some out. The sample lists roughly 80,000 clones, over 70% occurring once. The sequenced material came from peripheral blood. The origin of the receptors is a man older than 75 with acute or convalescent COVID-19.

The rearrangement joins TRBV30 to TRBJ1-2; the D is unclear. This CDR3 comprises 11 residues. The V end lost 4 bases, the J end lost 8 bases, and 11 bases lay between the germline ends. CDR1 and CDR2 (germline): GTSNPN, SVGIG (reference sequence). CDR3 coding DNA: TGTGCCTGGAAATCCCCGCAGGGCTACACCTTC. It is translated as CAWKSPQGYTF. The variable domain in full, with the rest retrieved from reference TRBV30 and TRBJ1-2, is SQTIHQWPATLVQPVGSPLSLECTVEGTSNPNLYWYRQAAGRGLQLLFYSVGIGQISSEVPQNLSASRPQDRQFILSSKKLLLSDSGFYLCAWKSPQGYTFGSGTRLTVV.

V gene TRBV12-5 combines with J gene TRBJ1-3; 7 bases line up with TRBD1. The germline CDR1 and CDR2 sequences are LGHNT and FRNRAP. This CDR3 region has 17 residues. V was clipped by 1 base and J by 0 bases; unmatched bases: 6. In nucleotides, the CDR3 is TGTGCTAGTGGTTTGGCACCCGGGACAGTCTCTGGAAACACCATATATTTT. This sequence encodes CASGLAPGTVSGNTIYF.

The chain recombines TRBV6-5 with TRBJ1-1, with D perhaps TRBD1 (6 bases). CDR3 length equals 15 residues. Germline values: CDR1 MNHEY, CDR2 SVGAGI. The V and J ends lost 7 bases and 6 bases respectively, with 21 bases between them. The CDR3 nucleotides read TGTGCCAGCAACAAACTCGGGACAAGTCTCCCTGAAGCTTTCTTT. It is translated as CASNKLGTSLPEAFF.

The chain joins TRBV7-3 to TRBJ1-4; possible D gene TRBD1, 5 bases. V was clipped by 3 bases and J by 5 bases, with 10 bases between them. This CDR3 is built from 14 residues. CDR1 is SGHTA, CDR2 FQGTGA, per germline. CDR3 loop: CASSLGLGNEKLFF. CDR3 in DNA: TGTGCCAGCAGCTTGGGGCTGGGGAATGAAAAACTGTTTTTT.

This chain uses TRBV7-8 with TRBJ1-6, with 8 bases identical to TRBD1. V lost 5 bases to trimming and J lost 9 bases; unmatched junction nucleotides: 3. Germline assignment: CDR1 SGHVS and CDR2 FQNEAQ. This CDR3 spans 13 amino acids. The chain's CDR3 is CASSGQGASPLHF. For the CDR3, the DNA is TGTGCCAGCAGCGGGCAGGGGGCTTCACCCCTCCACTTT.

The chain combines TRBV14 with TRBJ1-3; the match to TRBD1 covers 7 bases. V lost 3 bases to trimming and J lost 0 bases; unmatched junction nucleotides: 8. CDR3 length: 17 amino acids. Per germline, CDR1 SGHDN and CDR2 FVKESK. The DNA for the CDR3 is TGTGCCAGCAGCCAGCCGGGACAGATTTTCTCTGGAAACACCATATATTTT. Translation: CASSQPGQIFSGNTIYF.

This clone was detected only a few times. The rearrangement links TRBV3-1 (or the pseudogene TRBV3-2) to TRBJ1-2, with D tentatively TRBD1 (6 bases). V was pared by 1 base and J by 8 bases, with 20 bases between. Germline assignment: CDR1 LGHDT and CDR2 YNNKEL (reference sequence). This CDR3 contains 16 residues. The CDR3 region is CASSQAIGPGQGGYTF. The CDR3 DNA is TGTGCCAGCAGCCAAGCGATTGGGCCAGGGCAGGGGGGCTACACCTTC.

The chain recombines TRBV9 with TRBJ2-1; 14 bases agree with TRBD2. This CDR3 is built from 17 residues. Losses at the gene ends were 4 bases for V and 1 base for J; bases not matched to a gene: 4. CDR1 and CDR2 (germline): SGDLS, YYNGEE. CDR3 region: CASSSGLAGVSYNEQFF. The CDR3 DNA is TGTGCCAGCAGCTCGGGACTAGCGGGGGTATCCTACAATGAGCAGTTCTTC.

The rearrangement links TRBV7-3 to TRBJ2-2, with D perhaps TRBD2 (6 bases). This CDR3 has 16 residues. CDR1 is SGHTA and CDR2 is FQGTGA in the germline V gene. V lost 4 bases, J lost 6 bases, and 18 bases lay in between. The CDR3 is CASSSTVEGLAGELFF. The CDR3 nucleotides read TGTGCCAGCAGCTCCACTGTGGAGGGTCTAGCCGGGGAGCTGTTTTTT.

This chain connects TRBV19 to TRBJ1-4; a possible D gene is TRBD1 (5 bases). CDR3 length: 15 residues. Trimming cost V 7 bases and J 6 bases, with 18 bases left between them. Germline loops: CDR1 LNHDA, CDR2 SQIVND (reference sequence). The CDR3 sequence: CASTQGWRGDEKLFF. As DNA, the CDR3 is TGTGCCAGTACCCAAGGGTGGAGGGGAGATGAAAAACTGTTTTTT.

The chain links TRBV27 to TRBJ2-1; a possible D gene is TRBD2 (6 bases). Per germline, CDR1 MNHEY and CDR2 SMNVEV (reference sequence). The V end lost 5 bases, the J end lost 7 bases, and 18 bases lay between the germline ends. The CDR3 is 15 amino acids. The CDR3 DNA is TGTGCCAGCAGTCCCCTCGGGACTGGGGGAAATGAGCAGTTCTTC. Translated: CASSPLGTGGNEQFF.

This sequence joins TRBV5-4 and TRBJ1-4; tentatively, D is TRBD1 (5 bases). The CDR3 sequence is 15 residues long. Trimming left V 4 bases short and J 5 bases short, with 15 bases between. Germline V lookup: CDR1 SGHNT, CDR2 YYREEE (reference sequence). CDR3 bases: TGTGCCAGCAGCCCTCGGTCGGGGGACAATGAAAAACTGTTTTTT. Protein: CASSPRSGDNEKLFF.

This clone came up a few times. The CDR3 loop reads CATSRGGRDSRQSIYF. The CDR3 DNA is TGTGCCACCAGCAGGGGTGGTCGGGACTCCAGACAAAGCATATATTTT. This chain links TRBV15 with TRBJ1-3; D might be TRBD1 (5 bases). The CDR3 spans 16 residues. V was trimmed by 3 bases and J by 12 bases, leaving 24 bases between them. Germline V gene sequence: CDR1 LNHNV, CDR2 YYDKDF (reference sequence).

The CDR3, as DNA: TGTGCCAGCAGCTCATCCCGGGAAAGCTCCTATAATTCACCCCTCCACTTT. Amino acids: CASSSSRESSYNSPLHF. The chain uses TRBV5-4 and TRBJ1-6; unclear D gene. V was trimmed by 3 bases and J by 0 bases, leaving 13 bases between them. In germline, CDR1 is SGHNT, CDR2 YYREEE (reference sequence). The CDR3 has 17 residues.

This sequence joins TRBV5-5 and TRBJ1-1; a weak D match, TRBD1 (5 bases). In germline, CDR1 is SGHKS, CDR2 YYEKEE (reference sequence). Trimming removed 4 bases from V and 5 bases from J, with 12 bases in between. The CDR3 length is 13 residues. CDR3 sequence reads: CASSALPGTEAFF. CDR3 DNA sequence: TGTGCCAGCAGCGCGTTACCAGGGACTGAAGCTTTCTTT.

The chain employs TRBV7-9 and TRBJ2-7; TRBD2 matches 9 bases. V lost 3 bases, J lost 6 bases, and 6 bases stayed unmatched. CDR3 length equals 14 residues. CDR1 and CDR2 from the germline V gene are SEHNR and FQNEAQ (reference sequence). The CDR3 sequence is CASSFSGGTGEQYF. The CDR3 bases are TGTGCCAGCAGCTTTAGCGGGGGAACAGGCGAGCAGTACTTC.

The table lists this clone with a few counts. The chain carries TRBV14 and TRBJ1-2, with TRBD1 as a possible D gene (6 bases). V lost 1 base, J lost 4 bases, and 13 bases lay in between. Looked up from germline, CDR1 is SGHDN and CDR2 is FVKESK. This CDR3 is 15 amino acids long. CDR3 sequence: CASSQVVGARYGYTF. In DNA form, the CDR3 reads TGTGCCAGCAGCCAAGTTGTGGGGGCCCGCTATGGCTACACCTTC.

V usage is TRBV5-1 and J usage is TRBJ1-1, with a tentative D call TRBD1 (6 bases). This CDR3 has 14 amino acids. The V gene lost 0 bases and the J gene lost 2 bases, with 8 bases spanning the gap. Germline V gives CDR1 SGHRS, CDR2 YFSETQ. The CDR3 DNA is TGCGCCAGCAGCTTGGTGGGGACAAACACTGAAGCTTTCTTT. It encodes CASSLVGTNTEAFF.

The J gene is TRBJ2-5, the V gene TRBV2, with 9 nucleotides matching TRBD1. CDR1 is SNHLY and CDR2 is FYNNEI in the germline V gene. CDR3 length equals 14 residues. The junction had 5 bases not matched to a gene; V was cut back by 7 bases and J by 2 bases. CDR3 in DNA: TGTGCCAGCAAGAGAGGGACAGGGCAAGAGACCCAGTACTTC. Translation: CASKRGTGQETQYF.

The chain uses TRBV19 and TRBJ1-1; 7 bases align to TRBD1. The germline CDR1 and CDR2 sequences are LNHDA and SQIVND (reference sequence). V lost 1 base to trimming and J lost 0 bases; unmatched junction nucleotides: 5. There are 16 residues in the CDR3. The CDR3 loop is CASSIAARGMNTEAFF. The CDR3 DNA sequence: TGTGCCAGTAGTATAGCGGCCAGGGGGATGAACACTGAAGCTTTCTTT. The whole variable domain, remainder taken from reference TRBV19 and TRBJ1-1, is DGGITQSPKYLFRKEGQNVTLSCEQNLNHDAMYWYRQDPGQGLRLIYYSQIVNDFQKGDIAEGYSVSREKKESFPLTVTSAQKNPTAFYLCASSIAARGMNTEAFFGQGTRLTVV.

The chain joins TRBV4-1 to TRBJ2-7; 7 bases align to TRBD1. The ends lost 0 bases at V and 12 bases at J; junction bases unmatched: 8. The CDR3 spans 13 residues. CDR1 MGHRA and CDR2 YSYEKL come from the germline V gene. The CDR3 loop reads CASSQDRQGVRYF. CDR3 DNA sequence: TGCGCCAGCAGCCAAGATCGACAGGGAGTGAGGTACTTC.

CDR3 nucleotide sequence: TGTGCCAGCAGTTACCGGTACGAGCAGTACTTC. Its protein product is CASSYRYEQYF. The chain couples TRBV6-6 to TRBJ2-7; the D is unclear. The length of the CDR3 is 11 residues. With 2 bases removed from V and 4 bases from J, the gap between germline ends came to 3 bases. Germline CDR1 MNHNY, CDR2 SVGAGI (reference sequence).

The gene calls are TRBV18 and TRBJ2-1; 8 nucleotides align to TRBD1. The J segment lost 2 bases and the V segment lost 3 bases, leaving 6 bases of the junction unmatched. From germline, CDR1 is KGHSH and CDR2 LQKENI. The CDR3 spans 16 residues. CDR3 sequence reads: CASSPPTGETYNEQFF. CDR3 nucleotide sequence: TGTGCCAGCTCACCGCCGACAGGGGAGACCTACAATGAGCAGTTCTTC. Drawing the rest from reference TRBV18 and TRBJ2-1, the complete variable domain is NAGVMQNPRHLVRRRGQEARLRCSPMKGHSHVYWYRQLPEEGLKFMVYLQKENIIDESGMPKERFSAEFPKEGPSILRIQQVVRGDSAAYFCASSPPTGETYNEQFFGPGTRLTVL.

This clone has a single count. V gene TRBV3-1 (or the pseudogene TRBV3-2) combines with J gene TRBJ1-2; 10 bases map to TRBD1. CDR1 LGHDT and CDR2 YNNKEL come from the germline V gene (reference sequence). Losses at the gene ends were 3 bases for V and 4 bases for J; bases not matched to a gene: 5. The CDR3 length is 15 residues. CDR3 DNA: TGTGCCAGCAGCCACGGACAGGGGGGAGTCTATGGCTACACCTTC. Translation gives CASSHGQGGVYGYTF.

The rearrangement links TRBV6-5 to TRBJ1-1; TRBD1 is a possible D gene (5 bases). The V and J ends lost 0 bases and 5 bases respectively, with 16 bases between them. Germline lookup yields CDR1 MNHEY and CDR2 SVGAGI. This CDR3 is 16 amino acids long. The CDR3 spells CASSYSGGVGWTEAFF. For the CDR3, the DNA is TGTGCCAGCAGTTACTCAGGAGGGGTTGGGTGGACTGAAGCTTTCTTT.

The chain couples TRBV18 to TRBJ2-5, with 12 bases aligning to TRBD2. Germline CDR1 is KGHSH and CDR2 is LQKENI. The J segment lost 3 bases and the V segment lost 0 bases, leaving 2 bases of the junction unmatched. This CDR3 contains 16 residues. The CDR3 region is CASSPPLAGGKETQYF. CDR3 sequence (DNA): TGTGCCAGCTCACCACCGCTAGCGGGGGGGAAAGAGACCCAGTACTTC.